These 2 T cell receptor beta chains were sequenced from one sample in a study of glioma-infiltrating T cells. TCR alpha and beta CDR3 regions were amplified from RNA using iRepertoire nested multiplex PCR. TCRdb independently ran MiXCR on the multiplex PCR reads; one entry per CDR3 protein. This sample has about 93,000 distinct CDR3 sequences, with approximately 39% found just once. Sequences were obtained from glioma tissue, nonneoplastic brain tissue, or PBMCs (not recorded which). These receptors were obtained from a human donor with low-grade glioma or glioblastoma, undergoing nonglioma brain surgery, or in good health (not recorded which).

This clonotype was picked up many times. In DNA, the CDR3 is TGTGCCAGCAGTTTAGGGGGCGCCTACAATGAGCAGTTCTTC. Translating it yields CASSLGGAYNEQFF. The chain combines TRBV27 with TRBJ2-1, with D maybe TRBD1 (6 bases). V lost 2 bases to trimming and J lost 2 bases, with 7 bases between them. CDR3 length: 14 residues. In germline, CDR1 is MNHEY, CDR2 SMNVEV (reference sequence).

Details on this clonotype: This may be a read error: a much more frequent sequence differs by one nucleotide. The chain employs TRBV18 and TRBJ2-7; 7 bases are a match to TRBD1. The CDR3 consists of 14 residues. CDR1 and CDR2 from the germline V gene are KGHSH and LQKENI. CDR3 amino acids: CASSHRDSTYERYF. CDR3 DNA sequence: TGTGCCAGCTCACACCGGGACAGCACCTACGAGCGGTACTTC. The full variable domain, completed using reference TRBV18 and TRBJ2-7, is NAGVMQNPRHLVRRRGQEARLRCSPMKGHSHVYWYRQLPEEGLKFMVYLQKENIIDESGMPKERFSAEFPKEGPSILRIQQVVRGDSAAYFCASSHRDSTYERYFGPGTRLTVT.